A selection of T cell receptor beta chains follows, all from one sample in a study of blood T cell repertoires in COVID-19. The table came from immunoSEQ multiplex PCR; TCRdb's copy has only in-frame clones and leaves some out. This sample has 95,000 to 100,000 clones, with roughly 80% found just once. Sequencing input: peripheral blood. These receptors were obtained from a human donor in a cohort sampled during active COVID-19. Both conserved end residues are part of each CDR3.

>TRBV28|TRBJ2-3
CASTFPYSGNTDTQYF
>TRBV4-3|TRBJ2-2
CASSQGQFSTGELFF
>TRBV4-1|TRBJ2-4
CASSQEGGGQGNIQYF
>TRBV10-1|TRBJ1-2
CASSESRGRGYGYTF
>TRBV5-1|TRBJ2-1
CASSLGGVAGSSYNEQFF
>TRBV11-2|TRBJ1-1
CASSLVGIAEAFF
>TRBV7-2|TRBJ2-7
CASSLEGAKYF
>TRBV19|TRBJ2-7
CASSSSAAGGYEQYF
>TRBV5-1|TRBJ1-4
CASSLEPLTGGIDEKLFF
>TRBV29-1|TRBJ2-1
CSVEGGLAGDNEQFF
>TRBV12-3/TRBV12-4|TRBJ1-1
CASSNDRVSEAFF
>TRBV28|TRBJ2-3
CASRGGSGVIDTQYF
>TRBV18|TRBJ1-1
CASSLTTGGGTEAFF
>TRBV6-5|TRBJ1-4
CASNLPRGPNEKLFF
>TRBV7-9|TRBJ2-5
CASSLEGGTSGGGETQYF
>TRBV7-2|TRBJ1-1
CASSFRSEAFF
>TRBV5-1|TRBJ2-7
CASSSISTGREQYF
>TRBV28|TRBJ2-2
CASSPAGQGTTGELFF
>TRBV7-3|TRBJ2-4
CASSTGGSDIQYF
>TRBV6-5|TRBJ1-6
CASTRGGGSPLHF
>TRBV3-1/TRBV3-2|TRBJ1-2
CASSQRQGIGGYTF
>TRBV10-1|TRBJ2-7
CASSAHQRESSYEQYF
>TRBV6-7|TRBJ1-5
CASSYPRQKPRLQHF